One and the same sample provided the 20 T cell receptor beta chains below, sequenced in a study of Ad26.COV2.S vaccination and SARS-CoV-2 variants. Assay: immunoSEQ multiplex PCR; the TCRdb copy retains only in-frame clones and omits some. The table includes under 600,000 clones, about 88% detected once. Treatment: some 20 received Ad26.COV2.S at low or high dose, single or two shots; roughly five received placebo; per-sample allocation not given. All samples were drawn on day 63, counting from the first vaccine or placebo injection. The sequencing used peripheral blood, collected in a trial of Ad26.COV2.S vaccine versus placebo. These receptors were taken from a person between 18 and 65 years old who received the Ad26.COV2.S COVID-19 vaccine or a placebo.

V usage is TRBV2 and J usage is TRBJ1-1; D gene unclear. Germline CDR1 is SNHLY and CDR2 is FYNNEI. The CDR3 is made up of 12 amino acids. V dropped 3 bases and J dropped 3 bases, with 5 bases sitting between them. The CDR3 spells CASSDDDTEAFF. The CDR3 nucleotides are TGTGCCAGCAGTGACGATGACACTGAAGCTTTCTTT.

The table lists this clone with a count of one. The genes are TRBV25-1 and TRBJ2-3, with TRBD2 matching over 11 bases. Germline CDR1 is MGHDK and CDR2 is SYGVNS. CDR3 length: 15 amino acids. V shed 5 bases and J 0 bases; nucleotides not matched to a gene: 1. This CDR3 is CASSSSGRSTDTQYF. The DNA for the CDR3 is TGTGCCAGCAGTTCTAGCGGGAGGAGCACAGATACGCAGTATTTT.

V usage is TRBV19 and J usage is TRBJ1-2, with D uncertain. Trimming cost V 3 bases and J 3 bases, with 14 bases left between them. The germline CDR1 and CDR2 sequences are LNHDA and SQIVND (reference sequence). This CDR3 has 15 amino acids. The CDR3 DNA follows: TGTGCCAGTAGTATTAGTAATGGGCTTTACTATGGCTACACCTTC. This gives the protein CASSISNGLYYGYTF.

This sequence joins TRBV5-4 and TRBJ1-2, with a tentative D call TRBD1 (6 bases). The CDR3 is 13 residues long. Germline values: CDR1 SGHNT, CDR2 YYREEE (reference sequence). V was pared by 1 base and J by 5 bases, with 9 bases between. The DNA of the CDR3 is TGTGCCAGCAGCTTGTCGGGGGCTTATGGCTACACCTTC. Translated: CASSLSGAYGYTF.

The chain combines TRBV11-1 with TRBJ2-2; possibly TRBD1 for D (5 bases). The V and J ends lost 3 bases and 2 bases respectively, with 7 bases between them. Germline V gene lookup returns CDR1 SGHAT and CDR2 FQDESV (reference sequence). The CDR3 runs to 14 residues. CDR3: CASSLDINTGELFF. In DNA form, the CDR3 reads TGTGCCAGCAGCTTGGACATCAACACCGGGGAGCTGTTTTTT. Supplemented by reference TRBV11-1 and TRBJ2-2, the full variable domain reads EAEVAQSPRYKITEKSQAVAFWCDPISGHATLYWYRQILGQGPELLVQFQDESVVDDSQLPKDRFSAERLKGVDSTLKIQPAELGDSAMYLCASSLDINTGELFFGEGSRLTVL.

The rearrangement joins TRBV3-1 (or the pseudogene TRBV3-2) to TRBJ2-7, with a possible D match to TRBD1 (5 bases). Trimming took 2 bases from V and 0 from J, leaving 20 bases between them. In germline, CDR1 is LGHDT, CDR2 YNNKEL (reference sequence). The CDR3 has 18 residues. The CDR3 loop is CASSQRQGASGLSYEQYF. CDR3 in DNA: TGTGCCAGCAGCCAACGCCAGGGTGCGTCAGGGCTCTCCTACGAGCAGTACTTC.

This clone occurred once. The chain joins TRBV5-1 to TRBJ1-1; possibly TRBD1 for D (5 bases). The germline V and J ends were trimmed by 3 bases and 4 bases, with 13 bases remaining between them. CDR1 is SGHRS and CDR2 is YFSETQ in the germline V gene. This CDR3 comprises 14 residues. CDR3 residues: CASSYQGRGTEAFF. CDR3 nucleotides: TGCGCCAGCAGCTATCAGGGTAGGGGCACTGAAGCTTTCTTT.

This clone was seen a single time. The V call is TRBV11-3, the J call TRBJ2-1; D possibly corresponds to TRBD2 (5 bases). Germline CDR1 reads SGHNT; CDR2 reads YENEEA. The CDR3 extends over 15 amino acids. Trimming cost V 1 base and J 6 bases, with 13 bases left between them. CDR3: CASSLGQGLFNEQFF. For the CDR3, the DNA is TGTGCCAGCAGCTTAGGGCAAGGACTCTTCAATGAGCAGTTCTTC.

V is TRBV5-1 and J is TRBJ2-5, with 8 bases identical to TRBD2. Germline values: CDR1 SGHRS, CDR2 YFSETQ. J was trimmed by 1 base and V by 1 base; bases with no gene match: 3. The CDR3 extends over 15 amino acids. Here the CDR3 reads CASSLKAGAQETQYF. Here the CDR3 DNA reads TGCGCCAGCAGCTTGAAAGCGGGAGCCCAAGAGACCCAGTACTTC.

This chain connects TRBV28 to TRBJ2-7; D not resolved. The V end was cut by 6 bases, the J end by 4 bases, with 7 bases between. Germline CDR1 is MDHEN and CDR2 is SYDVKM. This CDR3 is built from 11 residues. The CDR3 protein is CASSGIYEQYF. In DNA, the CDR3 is TGTGCCAGCAGCGGAATATACGAGCAGTACTTC.

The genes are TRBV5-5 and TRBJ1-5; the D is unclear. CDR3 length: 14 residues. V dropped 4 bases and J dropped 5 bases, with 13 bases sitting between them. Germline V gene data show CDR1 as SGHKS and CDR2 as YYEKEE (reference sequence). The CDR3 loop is CASSRWADDQPQHF. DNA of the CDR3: TGTGCCAGCAGCCGGTGGGCCGACGATCAGCCCCAGCATTTT. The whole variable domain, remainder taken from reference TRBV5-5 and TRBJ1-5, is DAGVTQSPTHLIKTRGQQVTLRCSPISGHKSVSWYQQVLGQGPQFIFQYYEKEERGRGNFPDRFSARQFPNYSSELNVNALLLGDSALYLCASSRWADDQPQHFGDGTRLSIL.

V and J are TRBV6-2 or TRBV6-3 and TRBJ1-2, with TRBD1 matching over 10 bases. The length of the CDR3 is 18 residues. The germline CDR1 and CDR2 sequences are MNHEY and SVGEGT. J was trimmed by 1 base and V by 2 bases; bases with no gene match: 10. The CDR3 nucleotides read TGTGCCAGCAGTTACCCAAGGGACAGGGGAATAGATAACTATGGCTACACCTTC. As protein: CASSYPRDRGIDNYGYTF.

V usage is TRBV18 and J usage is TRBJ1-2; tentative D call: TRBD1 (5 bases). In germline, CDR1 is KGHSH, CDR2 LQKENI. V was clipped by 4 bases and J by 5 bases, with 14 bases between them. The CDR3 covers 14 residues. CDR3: CASSLGPAEYGYTF. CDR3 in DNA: TGTGCCAGCTCACTGGGACCGGCGGAGTATGGCTACACCTTC.

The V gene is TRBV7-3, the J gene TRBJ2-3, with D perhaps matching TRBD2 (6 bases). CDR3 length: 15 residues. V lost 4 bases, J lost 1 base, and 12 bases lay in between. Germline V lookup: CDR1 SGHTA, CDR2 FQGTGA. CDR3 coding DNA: TGTGCCAGCAGCTCTTCTAGCGCTGGCACAGATACGCAGTATTTT. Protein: CASSSSSAGTDTQYF. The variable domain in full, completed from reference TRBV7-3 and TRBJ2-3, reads GAGVSQTPSNKVTEKGKYVELRCDPISGHTALYWYRQSLGQGPEFLIYFQGTGAADDSGLPNDRFFAVRPEGSVSTLKIQRTERGDSAVYLCASSSSSAGTDTQYFGPGTRLTVL.

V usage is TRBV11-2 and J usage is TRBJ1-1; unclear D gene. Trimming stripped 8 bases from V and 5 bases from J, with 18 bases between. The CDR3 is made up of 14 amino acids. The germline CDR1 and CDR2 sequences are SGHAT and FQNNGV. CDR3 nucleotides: TGTGCCAGCCACTTTAACCGAGGAGGTACTGAAGCTTTCTTT. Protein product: CASHFNRGGTEAFF.

CDR3 sequence (DNA): TGTGCCAGCTCAAGGGTCAGGGGAAATTCACCCCTCCACTTT. Translated, it gives CASSRVRGNSPLHF. The chain recombines TRBV6-5 with TRBJ1-6, with D perhaps matching TRBD1 (6 bases). This CDR3 is 14 amino acids long. Germline lookup yields CDR1 MNHEY and CDR2 SVGAGI. V was cut by 8 bases and J by 7 bases, with 15 bases left in between.

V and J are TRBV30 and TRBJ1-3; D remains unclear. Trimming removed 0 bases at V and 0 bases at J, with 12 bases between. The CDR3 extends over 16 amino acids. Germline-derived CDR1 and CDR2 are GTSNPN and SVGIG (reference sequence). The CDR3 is CAWSVQSPSSGNTIYF. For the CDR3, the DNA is TGTGCCTGGAGTGTACAGTCACCGAGCTCTGGAAACACCATATATTTT.

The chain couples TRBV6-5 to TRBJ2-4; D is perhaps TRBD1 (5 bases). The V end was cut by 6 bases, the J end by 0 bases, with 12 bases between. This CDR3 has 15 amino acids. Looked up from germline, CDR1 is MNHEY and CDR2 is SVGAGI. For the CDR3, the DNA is TGTGCCAGCAGCCCCGACAGTTTAGCCAAAAACATTCAGTACTTC. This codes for CASSPDSLAKNIQYF.

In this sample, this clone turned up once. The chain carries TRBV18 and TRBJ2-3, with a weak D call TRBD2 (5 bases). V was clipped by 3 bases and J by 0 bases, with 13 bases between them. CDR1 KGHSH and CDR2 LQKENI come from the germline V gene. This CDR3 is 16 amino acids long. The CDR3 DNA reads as TGTGCCAGCTCACCGCTGGAAGCGGTAAGCACAGATACGCAGTATTTT. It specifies CASSPLEAVSTDTQYF.

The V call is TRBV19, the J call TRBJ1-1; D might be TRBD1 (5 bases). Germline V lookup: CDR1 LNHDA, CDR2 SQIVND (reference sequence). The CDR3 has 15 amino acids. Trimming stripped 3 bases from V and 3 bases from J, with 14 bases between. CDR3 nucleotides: TGTGCCAGTAGTATCCACCGGGACTGGGACACTGAAGCTTTCTTT. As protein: CASSIHRDWDTEAFF.